This is a list of T cell receptor beta chains from one sample in a study of spatial heterogeneity in lung cancer. Via MiXCR, TCRdb re-called the 5' RACE reads, giving one row per CDR3 protein. The sample lists about 92,000 distinct CDR3 sequences, about 12% seen once, with over 40% in the top ten. Sequencing used PBMCs, obtained at surgery. The receptors were gathered from a male donor with early-stage non-small cell lung cancer. The conserved cysteine and the conserved F or W are not part of the CDR3 here.

TRBJ2-7,TRBV6-6,ASSSRGTSGGEQY
TRBJ2-7,TRBV15,ATSREETTTYEQY
TRBJ2-6,TRBV7-2,ASSLRPGGARGANVLT
TRBJ2-7,TRBV12-3/TRBV12-4,ASSLLQPGSEQY
TRBJ2-3,TRBV7-8,ASISRLKGRDTQY
TRBJ2-7,TRBV19,ASSIRQGRAYEQY
TRBJ2-7,TRBV28,ASSFAGANYEQY
TRBJ2-5,TRBV20-1,SANSGGAGETQY
TRBJ2-2,TRBV6-2/TRBV6-3,ASSFGTRPSFGELF
TRBJ2-3,TRBV30,ACRPREGTQY
TRBJ2-2,TRBV2,ASRGSSGRALAGELF
TRBJ1-3,TRBV10-3,AISEPDRVNSGNTIY
TRBJ2-3,TRBV14,ASSQGREVTSSSITDTQY
TRBJ1-1,TRBV2,AGEQGAGTEAF
TRBJ2-3,TRBV7-9,ASRSRASDTQY
TRBJ2-5,TRBV4-1,ASSQDRGRGGPETQY
TRBJ1-1,TRBV4-2,ASSKVQGEATEAF
TRBJ1-1,TRBV12-3/TRBV12-4,ASSPFDGEAF
TRBJ2-1,TRBV29-1,SVEAPMGLGRSYNEQF
TRBJ2-1,TRBV6-2/TRBV6-3,ASSYRNDEQF
TRBJ2-5,TRBV29-1,SGRPGGSETQY
TRBJ1-1,TRBV30,ASRRANTEAF
TRBJ2-7,TRBV11-1,ASSLNPARDEQY
TRBJ2-3,TRBV15,ATSRDSGATPDTQY
TRBJ2-1,TRBV18,ASSRDSSYNEQF
TRBJ2-3,TRBV7-3,ASSSLGKGAQY
TRBJ2-3,TRBV24-1,ATSDLPRGSTDTQY
TRBJ2-5,TRBV6-2/TRBV6-3,ASSPGTSEQETQY
TRBJ2-5,TRBV29-1,SVELYQETQY
TRBJ2-5,TRBV3-1,ASRRESGETQY
TRBJ2-3,TRBV3-1,ASSQGQLAGADTQY
TRBJ2-5,TRBV7-8,ASSFRGGGETQY
TRBJ1-6,TRBV7-9,ASSPAGGISPLH
TRBJ2-2,TRBV19,ASSTRGLPYTGELF
TRBJ2-5,TRBV5-1,ASSLGRDWVETQY
TRBJ2-1,TRBV7-9,ASSPLEQGAQF
TRBJ2-5,TRBV12-3/TRBV12-4,ASRSTGEQETQY
TRBJ2-1,TRBV20-1,SARALTSGLTHNEQF
TRBJ2-7,TRBV28,ASSRGTSGNYEQY
TRBJ1-2,TRBV20-1,SARAADRSKAGYGYT
TRBJ2-5,TRBV5-5,ASSRGQGRETQY
TRBJ2-5,TRBV20-1,SASGGGQETQY
TRBJ1-1,TRBV13,ASSLEGTNTEAF
TRBJ2-5,TRBV20-1,SAVRDPGETQY
TRBJ2-3,TRBV12-3/TRBV12-4,ASSQRDSITDTQY
TRBJ1-1,TRBV5-1,ASSTGHSNTEAF
TRBJ2-6,TRBV27,ASSLLGGSGANVLT
TRBJ2-7,TRBV20-1,SASLKGYEQY